This is a list of T cell receptor beta chains from one sample in a study of OX40 agonist ivuxolimab in advanced cancers. Assay used: immunoSEQ multiplex PCR; TCRdb lists only in-frame clones, some missing. The data contain roughly 35,000 clones, 65% to 80% of them singletons. The input for sequencing was CD4+ or CD8+ T cells sorted from blood, taken in a trial of the OX40 agonist ivuxolimab. Receptor source: an adult with an advanced solid tumor such as melanoma, head and neck, liver or kidney cancer. The CDR3 runs from the conserved cysteine through the conserved F or W. The D gene is left open where the match is weak. Expanded clones get a size class; other rows say once, few or many, or leave the size out.

clone_size: NA
j_call: TRBJ1-1
d_call: NA
v_call: TRBV6-5
cdr3_nt: TGTGCCAGCAGTACCACACAGGGATCCCCAGCAGAAGCTTTCTTT
cdr3_aa: CASSTTQGSPAEAFF

clone_size: NA
j_call: TRBJ1-2
d_call: NA
v_call: TRBV11-2
cdr3_nt: TGTGCCAGCAGGGATAACTATGGCTACACCTTC
cdr3_aa: CASRDNYGYTF

clone_size: NA
j_call: TRBJ1-1
d_call: NA
v_call: TRBV20-1
cdr3_nt: TGCAGTGTCATCTTTCGTTCTGAAGCTTTCTTT
cdr3_aa: CSVIFRSEAFF

clone_size: NA
j_call: TRBJ2-2
d_call: NA
v_call: TRBV10-3
cdr3_nt: TGTGCCATCAGTGAGAGGCAGGGCGGCACCGGGGAGCTGTTTTTT
cdr3_aa: CAISERQGGTGELFF

clone_size: few
j_call: TRBJ2-7
d_call: TRBD1
v_call: TRBV5-6
cdr3_nt: TGTGCCAGCAGCTTGACCCCGGGACAGGGAACGGGTTCCTACGAGCAGTACTTC
cdr3_aa: CASSLTPGQGTGSYEQYF

clone_size: NA
j_call: TRBJ2-2
d_call: NA
v_call: TRBV10-1
cdr3_nt: TGCGCCAGCAGTGAGGGCAGGGGAGAGATCGGGGAGCTGTTTTTT
cdr3_aa: CASSEGRGEIGELFF

clone_size: NA
j_call: TRBJ1-3
d_call: NA
v_call: TRBV7-6
cdr3_nt: TGTGCCAGCAGTCTCGACAGTAACTCTGGAAACACCATATATTTT
cdr3_aa: CASSLDSNSGNTIYF

clone_size: medium-sized
j_call: TRBJ2-7
d_call: NA
v_call: TRBV10-3
cdr3_nt: TGTGCCATCAGTGAGACGGGAAGGCTTCGCGGGGTCTACGAGCAGTACTTC
cdr3_aa: CAISETGRLRGVYEQYF

clone_size: NA
j_call: TRBJ2-7
d_call: NA
v_call: TRBV7-2
cdr3_nt: TGTGCCAGCAGCCCCCGGACAGGCGGGACCTACGAGCAGTACTTC
cdr3_aa: CASSPRTGGTYEQYF

clone_size: NA
j_call: TRBJ1-2
d_call: NA
v_call: TRBV30
cdr3_nt: TGTGCCTGGAGTGTTACGATGATCGATGGCTACACCTTC
cdr3_aa: CAWSVTMIDGYTF

clone_size: NA
j_call: TRBJ2-2
d_call: NA
v_call: TRBV21-1
cdr3_nt: TGTGCCAGCAGCAAACTTAGCTATCCCAGGGAGCTGTTTTTT
cdr3_aa: CASSKLSYPRELFF

clone_size: NA
j_call: TRBJ1-1
d_call: NA
v_call: TRBV6-6
cdr3_nt: TGTGCCAGCAGCACACCGGGAGTGAACACTGAAGCTTTCTTT
cdr3_aa: CASSTPGVNTEAFF

clone_size: NA
j_call: TRBJ2-3
d_call: NA
v_call: TRBV27
cdr3_nt: TGTGCCAGCAGTTTAACCTGGGACACAGATACGCAGTATTTT
cdr3_aa: CASSLTWDTDTQYF

clone_size: NA
j_call: TRBJ1-1
d_call: NA
v_call: TRBV5-1
cdr3_nt: TGCGCCAGCAGCTCAACAGGGTACACTGAAGCTTTCTTT
cdr3_aa: CASSSTGYTEAFF

clone_size: NA
j_call: TRBJ2-3
d_call: NA
v_call: TRBV15
cdr3_nt: TGTGCCACCAGCAGTGGGCGCGTTTCTACAGATACGCAGTATTTT
cdr3_aa: CATSSGRVSTDTQYF

clone_size: NA
j_call: TRBJ1-4
d_call: NA
v_call: TRBV5-4
cdr3_nt: TGTGCCAGCAGCTTCAACCTCCTAACTAATGAAAAACTGTTTTTT
cdr3_aa: CASSFNLLTNEKLFF

clone_size: NA
j_call: TRBJ2-3
d_call: NA
v_call: TRBV29-1
cdr3_nt: TGCAGCGTTCCTGGAGGGGGGACAGATACGCAGTATTTT
cdr3_aa: CSVPGGGTDTQYF

clone_size: NA
j_call: TRBJ2-5
d_call: TRBD1
v_call: TRBV5-5
cdr3_nt: TGTGCCAGCAGAAGGGACAGGTTCCGAGAGACCCAGTACTTC
cdr3_aa: CASRRDRFRETQYF

clone_size: NA
j_call: TRBJ2-7
d_call: NA
v_call: TRBV7-9
cdr3_nt: TGTGCCAGCAGCTCCCGGGCGCCCGAGCAGTACTTC
cdr3_aa: CASSSRAPEQYF

clone_size: NA
j_call: TRBJ1-5
d_call: NA
v_call: TRBV18
cdr3_nt: TGTGCCAGCTCACGAAACTGGGGGGTCGATCAGCCCCAGCATTTT
cdr3_aa: CASSRNWGVDQPQHF

clone_size: NA
j_call: TRBJ1-5
d_call: NA
v_call: TRBV30
cdr3_nt: TGTGCCTGGAGTCCGACACCGCCTAGCAATCAGCCCCAGCATTTT
cdr3_aa: CAWSPTPPSNQPQHF

clone_size: NA
j_call: TRBJ1-2
d_call: TRBD1
v_call: TRBV6-1
cdr3_nt: TGTGCCAGCAGTGAAGGGGGACAGGGGGCTTATGGCTACACCTTC
cdr3_aa: CASSEGGQGAYGYTF

clone_size: NA
j_call: TRBJ1-2
d_call: TRBD1
v_call: TRBV19
cdr3_nt: TGCGCCAGTAGTACCAATAGGCTAAGGACAGGGGCCGATGGCTACACCTTC
cdr3_aa: CASSTNRLRTGADGYTF

clone_size: NA
j_call: TRBJ1-3
d_call: NA
v_call: TRBV30
cdr3_nt: TGTGCCTGGTTGACAGTCTCTGGAAACACCATATATTTT
cdr3_aa: CAWLTVSGNTIYF

clone_size: NA
j_call: TRBJ1-2
d_call: TRBD1
v_call: TRBV5-4
cdr3_nt: TGTGCCAGCAGCTTACAGGGGGCCTCTGGGGGCTACACCTTC
cdr3_aa: CASSLQGASGGYTF

clone_size: NA
j_call: TRBJ2-7
d_call: NA
v_call: TRBV6-6
cdr3_nt: TGTGCCAGCAGTTACCCCCCGGGACAGCAGTACTTC
cdr3_aa: CASSYPPGQQYF

clone_size: NA
j_call: TRBJ1-1
d_call: TRBD1
v_call: TRBV5-1
cdr3_nt: TGCGCCAGCAGCGGGGGACAGGGGAGATCTGAAGCTTTCTTT
cdr3_aa: CASSGGQGRSEAFF

clone_size: NA
j_call: TRBJ2-3
d_call: NA
v_call: TRBV12-5
cdr3_nt: TGTGCTAGTGGCCAGGGGAAAGATACGCAGTATTTT
cdr3_aa: CASGQGKDTQYF

clone_size: NA
j_call: TRBJ1-6
d_call: NA
v_call: TRBV7-2
cdr3_nt: TGTGCCAGCAGGGACCCCACAGGGTGGTACTCACCCCTCCACTTT
cdr3_aa: CASRDPTGWYSPLHF

clone_size: NA
j_call: TRBJ1-3
d_call: NA
v_call: TRBV5-6
cdr3_nt: TGTGCCAGCAGCTTGAACGAATTCTCTGGAAACACCATATATTTT
cdr3_aa: CASSLNEFSGNTIYF

clone_size: few
j_call: TRBJ1-2
d_call: NA
v_call: TRBV4-1
cdr3_nt: TGCGCCAGCAGCCAAGAAGGGGCCTATGGCTACACCTTC
cdr3_aa: CASSQEGAYGYTF

clone_size: NA
j_call: TRBJ2-7
d_call: NA
v_call: TRBV7-3
cdr3_nt: TGTGCCAGCAGCCCCGGACAGACCTACTACGAGCAGTACTTC
cdr3_aa: CASSPGQTYYEQYF

clone_size: NA
j_call: TRBJ2-1
d_call: TRBD1
v_call: TRBV7-9
cdr3_nt: TGTGCCAGCAGCTTTCAACAGGGGGAGCAGTTCTTC
cdr3_aa: CASSFQQGEQFF

clone_size: NA
j_call: TRBJ2-7
d_call: TRBD1
v_call: TRBV10-3
cdr3_nt: TGTGCCATCAGTCCGGGACAGGCATTTTCCTACGAGCAGTACTTC
cdr3_aa: CAISPGQAFSYEQYF

clone_size: NA
j_call: TRBJ2-1
d_call: NA
v_call: TRBV10-3
cdr3_nt: TGTGCCATCAGTCCGACCTTGATCCCGGGTGAGCAGTTCTTC
cdr3_aa: CAISPTLIPGEQFF

clone_size: NA
j_call: TRBJ1-4
d_call: NA
v_call: TRBV7-8
cdr3_nt: TGTGCCAGCAGCTTATTTGGGGCAGCCGGTAATGAAAAACTGTTTTTT
cdr3_aa: CASSLFGAAGNEKLFF

clone_size: NA
j_call: TRBJ2-3
d_call: NA
v_call: TRBV6-6
cdr3_nt: TGTGCCAGCAGTCAATCTCAGCGGAATACGCAGTATTTT
cdr3_aa: CASSQSQRNTQYF

clone_size: NA
j_call: TRBJ1-2
d_call: TRBD1
v_call: TRBV7-9
cdr3_nt: TGTGCCAGCAGCTTAAAACAGGGGTATGGCTACACCTTC
cdr3_aa: CASSLKQGYGYTF

clone_size: few
j_call: TRBJ1-4
d_call: NA
v_call: TRBV5-1
cdr3_nt: TGCGCCAGCAGCCCGAGGGGTCGGAGGGGAGGGGAAAAACTGTTTTTT
cdr3_aa: CASSPRGRRGGEKLFF

clone_size: NA
j_call: TRBJ2-7
d_call: NA
v_call: TRBV6-5
cdr3_nt: TGTGCCAGCAGTGAAGCAAAGGAGCAGTACTTC
cdr3_aa: CASSEAKEQYF

clone_size: NA
j_call: TRBJ1-1
d_call: NA
v_call: TRBV12-1
cdr3_nt: TGTGCCAGCAGCTTTGAGTTAGGGGGCACTGAAGCTTTCTTT
cdr3_aa: CASSFELGGTEAFF

clone_size: NA
j_call: TRBJ2-3
d_call: NA
v_call: TRBV5-1
cdr3_nt: TGCGCCAGCAGCTTGGTTTCGGGGAAAAACACAGATACGCAGTATTTT
cdr3_aa: CASSLVSGKNTDTQYF